These T cell receptor beta chains were read from a single sample in a study of beta chain features in type 1 diabetes. Using immunoSEQ multiplex PCR, the repertoire was profiled, and TCRdb retains in-frame clones only, with some absent. Here the sample spans 200,000 to 250,000 clones, 25% to 35% being singletons. The specimen was central memory CD4+ T cells from blood. The receptors derive from a man between 25 and 39 years old in good health. Each CDR3 is given with its conserved first and last residue. Each record gives: V gene, J gene, D gene, clone size, CDR3 protein, CDR3 DNA. The D gene is left open where the match is weak. Where a row states a size, it is once, few, many or the class of an expanded clone; other rows omit it.

V gene: TRBV6-1
J gene: TRBJ2-1
D gene: -
clone size: few
CDR3 protein: CASSRSWYNEQFF
CDR3 DNA: TGTGCCAGCAGTCGGTCCTGGTACAATGAGCAGTTCTTC

V gene: TRBV30
J gene: TRBJ2-5
D gene: -
clone size: -
CDR3 protein: CAWKGSGETQYF
CDR3 DNA: TGTGCCTGGAAGGGCTCAGGGGAGACCCAGTACTTC

V gene: TRBV11-2
J gene: TRBJ2-1
D gene: TRBD2
clone size: -
CDR3 protein: CASSPRRLAGLNEQFF
CDR3 DNA: TGTGCCAGCAGCCCCAGACGACTAGCGGGATTGAATGAGCAGTTCTTC

V gene: TRBV11-3
J gene: TRBJ2-1
D gene: TRBD2
clone size: -
CDR3 protein: CASSPMAGGVSYNEQFF
CDR3 DNA: TGTGCCAGCAGCCCCATGGCGGGAGGGGTCTCCTACAATGAGCAGTTCTTC

V gene: TRBV7-2
J gene: TRBJ2-7
D gene: TRBD2
clone size: many
CDR3 protein: CASSLVGGSYEQYF
CDR3 DNA: TGTGCCAGCAGCTTGGTTGGCGGGAGCTACGAGCAGTACTTC

V gene: TRBV30
J gene: TRBJ2-2
D gene: -
clone size: -
CDR3 protein: CAWSMGYTGELFF
CDR3 DNA: TGTGCCTGGAGTATGGGATACACCGGGGAGCTGTTTTTT

V gene: TRBV10-3
J gene: TRBJ2-1
D gene: -
clone size: -
CDR3 protein: CATTGLLSDEQFF
CDR3 DNA: TGTGCCACGACGGGACTCCTCTCGGATGAGCAGTTCTTC

V gene: TRBV30
J gene: TRBJ1-5
D gene: -
clone size: -
CDR3 protein: CAWSVLGANQPQHF
CDR3 DNA: TGTGCCTGGAGTGTATTGGGAGCAAATCAGCCCCAGCATTTT

V gene: TRBV2
J gene: TRBJ1-1
D gene: -
clone size: many
CDR3 protein: CASSKSGVGTEAFF
CDR3 DNA: TGTGCCAGCAGTAAATCGGGAGTTGGCACTGAAGCTTTCTTT

V gene: TRBV6-5
J gene: TRBJ1-5
D gene: -
clone size: -
CDR3 protein: CASGVNQPQHF
CDR3 DNA: TGTGCCAGCGGGGTGAATCAGCCCCAGCATTTT

V gene: TRBV11-2
J gene: TRBJ2-3
D gene: -
clone size: -
CDR3 protein: CASSSLLFRTQYF
CDR3 DNA: TGTGCCAGCAGCTCCTTACTATTCCGTACGCAGTATTTT

V gene: TRBV19
J gene: TRBJ1-1
D gene: -
clone size: -
CDR3 protein: CASSISEGMGIAFF
CDR3 DNA: TGTGCCAGTAGTATATCGGAGGGGATGGGGATAGCTTTCTTT

V gene: TRBV30
J gene: TRBJ2-5
D gene: -
clone size: many
CDR3 protein: CAWSSVKETQYF
CDR3 DNA: TGTGCCTGGAGTTCAGTGAAAGAGACCCAGTACTTC

V gene: TRBV2
J gene: TRBJ2-2
D gene: -
clone size: -
CDR3 protein: CASSGKGATGELFF
CDR3 DNA: TGTGCCAGCAGTGGAAAAGGGGCCACCGGGGAGCTGTTTTTT

V gene: TRBV2
J gene: TRBJ1-1
D gene: -
clone size: few
CDR3 protein: CASRPGPDEAFF
CDR3 DNA: TGTGCCAGCAGGCCGGGGCCCGATGAAGCTTTCTTT

V gene: TRBV20-1
J gene: TRBJ2-7
D gene: -
clone size: few
CDR3 protein: CSARLNYEQYF
CDR3 DNA: TGCAGTGCTAGACTCAATTACGAGCAGTACTTC

V gene: TRBV29-1
J gene: TRBJ2-4
D gene: -
clone size: -
CDR3 protein: CSGLDIAKNIQYF
CDR3 DNA: TGCAGCGGGTTAGACATAGCCAAAAACATTCAGTACTTC

V gene: TRBV5-1
J gene: TRBJ2-3
D gene: -
clone size: few
CDR3 protein: CASSSDVDTQYF
CDR3 DNA: TGCGCCAGCAGCTCGGACGTGGATACGCAGTATTTT

V gene: TRBV27
J gene: TRBJ2-1
D gene: -
clone size: -
CDR3 protein: CASRDPVRNEQFF
CDR3 DNA: TGTGCCAGCCGGGACCCGGTACGGAATGAGCAGTTCTTC

V gene: TRBV25-1
J gene: TRBJ2-6
D gene: -
clone size: few
CDR3 protein: CASSVGAGANVLTF
CDR3 DNA: TGTGCCAGCAGTGTAGGGGCTGGGGCCAACGTCCTGACTTTC

V gene: TRBV7-6
J gene: TRBJ2-1
D gene: TRBD1
clone size: -
CDR3 protein: CASSLASDRVPMDEQFF
CDR3 DNA: TGTGCCAGCAGCTTAGCGTCCGACAGGGTCCCCATGGATGAGCAGTTCTTC

V gene: TRBV11-2
J gene: TRBJ1-1
D gene: -
clone size: -
CDR3 protein: CASRVGREAFF
CDR3 DNA: TGTGCCAGCAGGGTGGGGCGCGAAGCTTTCTTT

V gene: TRBV29-1
J gene: TRBJ2-1
D gene: TRBD2
clone size: many
CDR3 protein: CSVGGRAGNEQFF
CDR3 DNA: TGCAGCGTTGGTGGGAGGGCCGGGAATGAGCAGTTCTTC

V gene: TRBV10-3
J gene: TRBJ2-1
D gene: TRBD1
clone size: few
CDR3 protein: CAISVVMTGGYNEQFF
CDR3 DNA: TGTGCCATCAGTGTTGTGATGACAGGGGGCTACAATGAGCAGTTCTTC

V gene: TRBV7-7
J gene: TRBJ2-5
D gene: TRBD2
clone size: -
CDR3 protein: CASSLSGTSQETQYF
CDR3 DNA: TGTGCCAGCAGCTTATCTGGGACTAGCCAAGAGACCCAGTACTTC

V gene: TRBV7-2
J gene: TRBJ2-7
D gene: TRBD1
clone size: few
CDR3 protein: CASSRQGYEQYF
CDR3 DNA: TGTGCCAGCAGCCGACAGGGGTATGAGCAGTACTTC

V gene: TRBV29-1
J gene: TRBJ2-7
D gene: TRBD1
clone size: many
CDR3 protein: CSASTGASYEQYF
CDR3 DNA: TGCAGCGCCTCGACAGGGGCCAGCTACGAGCAGTACTTC

V gene: TRBV4-2
J gene: TRBJ2-5
D gene: TRBD1
clone size: few
CDR3 protein: CASSPGLIQGAGETQYF
CDR3 DNA: TGTGCCAGCAGCCCGGGACTCATACAGGGGGCCGGTGAGACCCAGTACTTC

V gene: TRBV4-1
J gene: TRBJ2-3
D gene: -
clone size: -
CDR3 protein: CASSQDVGRADTQYF
CDR3 DNA: TGCGCCAGCAGCCAAGATGTCGGGCGGGCAGATACGCAGTATTTT

V gene: TRBV15
J gene: TRBJ2-1
D gene: TRBD2
clone size: few
CDR3 protein: CATSRDPTSGHNEQFF
CDR3 DNA: TGTGCCACCAGCAGAGATCCCACTAGCGGGCACAATGAGCAGTTCTTC

V gene: TRBV10-2
J gene: TRBJ2-3
D gene: -
clone size: -
CDR3 protein: CASRPGLSTDTQYF
CDR3 DNA: TGCGCCAGCAGGCCGGGACTTAGCACAGATACGCAGTATTTT

V gene: TRBV6-6
J gene: TRBJ1-6
D gene: -
clone size: few
CDR3 protein: CASSPQGVGSPLHF
CDR3 DNA: TGTGCCAGCAGTCCCCAGGGTGTTGGCTCACCCCTCCACTTT

V gene: TRBV14
J gene: TRBJ2-5
D gene: TRBD2
clone size: -
CDR3 protein: CASSRTGLAGETQYF
CDR3 DNA: TGTGCCAGCAGCCGGACCGGACTAGCGGGAGAGACCCAGTACTTC

V gene: TRBV28
J gene: TRBJ2-1
D gene: TRBD2
clone size: -
CDR3 protein: CASSFWTSGSNEQFF
CDR3 DNA: TGTGCCAGCAGTTTCTGGACTAGCGGCTCCAATGAGCAGTTCTTC

V gene: TRBV7-2
J gene: TRBJ1-5
D gene: -
clone size: -
CDR3 protein: CASSGGLPTGNQPQHF
CDR3 DNA: TGTGCCAGCAGCGGGGGGCTGCCGACAGGAAATCAGCCCCAGCATTTT

V gene: TRBV7-6
J gene: TRBJ2-7
D gene: -
clone size: few
CDR3 protein: CASSLAPTLGEQYF
CDR3 DNA: TGTGCCAGCAGCTTAGCCCCCACTTTAGGGGAGCAGTACTTC

V gene: TRBV30
J gene: TRBJ2-5
D gene: -
clone size: -
CDR3 protein: CAWSVLAQETQYF
CDR3 DNA: TGTGCCTGGAGTGTACTAGCTCAAGAGACCCAGTACTTC

V gene: TRBV5-1
J gene: TRBJ2-1
D gene: TRBD2
clone size: -
CDR3 protein: CASSSPGLAGVYEQFF
CDR3 DNA: TGCGCCAGCAGCTCACCGGGACTAGCGGGAGTTTATGAGCAGTTCTTC

V gene: TRBV15
J gene: TRBJ2-1
D gene: TRBD1
clone size: -
CDR3 protein: CATSRGGTGGNNEQFF
CDR3 DNA: TGTGCCACCAGCAGAGGGGGGACAGGAGGGAACAATGAGCAGTTCTTC

V gene: TRBV7-2
J gene: TRBJ1-1
D gene: -
clone size: -
CDR3 protein: CASSFNLGGDTEAFF
CDR3 DNA: TGTGCCAGCAGCTTCAATTTGGGGGGCGACACTGAAGCTTTCTTT

V gene: TRBV25-1
J gene: TRBJ2-6
D gene: -
clone size: few
CDR3 protein: CASSVPGANVLTF
CDR3 DNA: TGTGCCAGCAGTGTGCCTGGGGCCAACGTCCTGACTTTC

V gene: TRBV10-1
J gene: TRBJ1-6
D gene: -
clone size: -
CDR3 protein: CASSVEGKGYNSPLHF
CDR3 DNA: TGCGCCAGCAGTGTTGAGGGGAAAGGCTATAATTCACCCCTCCACTTT

V gene: TRBV2
J gene: TRBJ2-3
D gene: TRBD2
clone size: -
CDR3 protein: CASSIKGTSSTDTQYF
CDR3 DNA: TGTGCCAGCAGCATTAAAGGGACTAGCTCCACAGATACGCAGTATTTT

V gene: TRBV9
J gene: TRBJ2-1
D gene: -
clone size: few
CDR3 protein: CASSSSPSGDNEQFF
CDR3 DNA: TGTGCCAGCAGCTCGTCCCCCTCGGGCGACAATGAGCAGTTCTTC

V gene: TRBV30
J gene: TRBJ1-5
D gene: -
clone size: -
CDR3 protein: CAWSASGDQPQHF
CDR3 DNA: TGTGCCTGGAGTGCGTCAGGGGATCAGCCCCAGCATTTT

V gene: TRBV7-2
J gene: TRBJ2-2
D gene: TRBD2
clone size: once
CDR3 protein: CASSAGTSVNTGELFF
CDR3 DNA: TGTGCCAGCAGCGCCGGGACTAGCGTAAACACCGGGGAGCTGTTTTTT

V gene: TRBV10-3
J gene: TRBJ2-7
D gene: -
clone size: -
CDR3 protein: CAISATKDSRSSYEQYF
CDR3 DNA: TGTGCCATCAGCGCTACGAAAGACAGCCGGAGCTCCTACGAGCAGTACTTC

V gene: TRBV7-2
J gene: TRBJ2-3
D gene: -
clone size: -
CDR3 protein: CASSSPGRTDTQYF
CDR3 DNA: TGTGCCAGCAGCTCCCCTGGGCGCACAGATACGCAGTATTTT